This T cell receptor (beta chain) was identified in a study of shared clonotypes between healthy human individuals. Whole-study context: For every donor, three CD4 naive, three CD4 memory, two CD8 naive and one CD8 memory plates were used.

The study's findings and limits: A generally larger estimated richness was seen in naive subsets than in memory subsets. Clonotypes which were not shared had lower generation probabilities than clonotypes that all four donors shared.

From CD4+ cells came CD45RA+ naive and CD45RA-negative memory subsets. Using immunoSEQ multiplex PCR, the repertoire was profiled, and TCRdb retains in-frame clones only, with some absent. The sample includes around 600,000 clones, almost 97% of them seen just once. There are 15 residues in the CDR3. V lost 4 bases, J lost 2 bases, and 7 bases stayed unmatched. Germline-derived CDR1 and CDR2 are SEHNR and FQNEAQ (reference sequence). On this clone: Its antigen remains unidentified.

V gene TRBV7-9 combines with J gene TRBJ2-7; 8 bases line up with TRBD2. Specimen: naive CD4+ T cells sorted from blood. Subset reported: CD45RA+ positively selected. The sequence was obtained from a young woman in good health. DNA of the CDR3: TGTGCCAGCAGCTCCTCACTAGCGGCCACCTACGAGCAGTACTTC. This encodes CASSSSLAATYEQYF. Filled out from reference TRBV7-9 and TRBJ2-7, the complete variable domain reads DTGVSQNPRHKITKRGQNVTFRCDPISEHNRLYWYRQTLGQGPEFLTYFQNEAQLEKSRLLSDRFSAERPKGSFSTLEIQRTEQGDSAMYLCASSSSLAATYEQYFGPGTRLTVT.